This TCR beta chain comes out of a study of cytomegalovirus exposure and HLA in healthy donors. General study results and limits: Owing to their indistinguishability, certain V segments, notably TRBV6-2 and TRBV6-3, were excluded.

With 60 Vbeta and 13 Jbeta primers, the PCR was carried out. Clones were sequenced by immunoSEQ multiplex PCR, and TCRdb holds only the in-frame ones, with some missing. The sample records 95,000 to 130,000 clones, 9% to 10% being singletons. Germline CDR1 is SGHRS and CDR2 is YFSETQ. V lost 4 bases, J lost 2 bases, and 9 bases stayed unmatched. CDR3 length equals 17 residues. This clone was counted a few times. Its antigen is still unknown. This rearrangement joins TRBV5-1 to TRBJ2-5, with 12 positions matching TRBD2. The sequence was collected from a man under 40 in good health and CMV-seronegative. Sequencing was carried out using PBMCs. CDR3 sequence: CASSPQTSGGLQETQYF. DNA for the CDR3: TGCGCCAGCAGCCCCCAGACTAGCGGGGGTCTTCAAGAGACCCAGTACTTC.